This entry is about one TCR beta chain. Its target is not known. Between the trimmed V and J ends, which lost 3 bases and 7 bases, there was a span of 10 bases. This CDR3 contains 13 residues. Looked up from germline, CDR1 is KGHSH and CDR2 is LQKENI. The record originates from a study of T-cell reconstitution after alpha-beta-depleted transplantation in children. Overall study results and limits: Reported findings indicate that, about two months after transplant, alpha-beta T cells came from several hundred expanded clones, which were derived from non-depleted graft cells. At one year after transplant, newly produced T cells mostly accounted for T-cell counts and diversity. After transplant, high TCRbeta diversity at day 60 in some patients arose from surviving recipient T cells and thymic progenitors.

Library preparation (for TCRbeta) was performed with unique molecular identifiers. From the PCR reads, TCRdb called clonotypes with MiXCR, one entry per CDR3 protein. The sample records some 550,000 distinct CDR3 sequences, roughly 24% being singletons. The sequence came from a boy younger than two who had a stem cell transplant for acute myeloid leukemia, so the T cells may come from the graft donor. The specimen was PBMCs, mostly from graft donor cells, collected 360 days after TCRalphabeta/CD19-depleted stem cell transplant. V and J are TRBV18 and TRBJ2-1; D may be TRBD1 (6 bases). The CDR3, as DNA: TGTGCCAGCTCACCGAGTGACAGGAATGAGCAGTTCTTC. Its translation is CASSPSDRNEQFF.